This TCR beta chain came from a study of blood T cell repertoires in COVID-19 (dated by TCRdb to 2018 to 2020). In the study overall: Collaborator samples came from the United States, Italy and Spain and covered acute and convalescent phases of COVID-19. A de-identified subject ID, COVID-19 status, age in years and sex were almost always included in the sample metadata. The prospective study material was composed of cDNA or gDNA derived from T cells, B-cell-depleted T cells, or PBMCs. The repertoires were released in a freely available public database intended as a resource for research on the immune response to SARS-CoV-2. Where available, HLA class I and class II types were obtained from metadata supplied by the sample provider rather than from assay-based typing. Deeply sampled blood TCRbeta repertoires from subjects exposed to, actively infected with, or recovered from COVID-19 were included in the dataset. Samples came from the ongoing ImmuneRACE study (first 160 participants) plus 1,254 subjects from 6 global collaborators. What the authors observed across the whole study: The quantity of clinical and demographic metadata differed by source and by participant and was supplied without curation.

On this clone: Its target antigen remains unknown. Within one base of it there is no much larger clone, and no base qualities were kept.

V is clipped by 6 bases and J by 6 bases, and the sequence between their germline boundaries is 20 bases long. According to the germline V gene, CDR1 reads MGHDK and CDR2 reads SYGVNS. The CDR3 holds 15 amino acids from the cysteine to the phenylalanine. Left in the record is the CDR3 DNA by itself, 45 bases read in frame from the first base. TCRbeta CDR3 regions were amplified from genomic DNA by means of the immunoSEQ Assay, a bias-controlled multiplex PCR. As for the authors' bioinformatics: The number of nucleated cells in each sample was estimated by amplification of reference gene primers within the assay. Sequence reads were collapsed and filtered to measure the absolute abundance of every unique TCRbeta CDR3 rearrangement. For each sample, productive Simpson clonality was calculated as the square root of Simpson's diversity index over productive rearrangements. What TCRdb holds here is the immuneACCESS table cut down to in-frame rearrangements. Part of the clones is not present; checked against another copy, under half of the missing clones reflect an unresolved V gene, and the others are unexplained. V and J calls and clone size are as listed in that table; D and trimming were resolved from the DNA. The sample includes over 75,000 clones, with 88% observed a single time. Of the sample, approximately 2% falls within the top ten clones.

At one collaborating source in Seattle, patients were enrolled during active infection and were followed longitudinally through the course of disease. The collaborating institutions used their own protocols to collect whole blood in K2EDTA tubes. For TCRbeta analysis, collaborators shipped samples in one of three forms: frozen whole blood, isolated PBMCs, or DNA extracted from either of those sample types. The source of this sequence is a man aged 50 to 60 with COVID-19, enrolled during active disease. The sample was peripheral blood. The receptor chain draws on TRBV25-1 and TRBJ1-2; the D segment could be TRBD1, given 5 matching bases. The CDR3 reads CASSPPRAGRHGYTF. The DNA sequence is as follows: TGTGCCAGCAGCCCCCCCCGCGCAGGGCGACATGGCTACACCTTC.